Listed below are T cell receptor beta chains from one sample, sequenced in a study of human T cells and chemical hapten exposure. From the RACE reads, TCRdb called clonotypes with MiXCR, one entry per CDR3 protein. The sample records around 380,000 distinct CDR3 sequences, approximately 5.8% being singletons. Here the sequenced sample was whole blood, taken in connection with sensitization to the hapten diphenylcyclopropenone (DPC). Receptor source: a woman aged 18-35 years with alopecia areata. Some clones in this sample may be carry-over from other donors' samples. CDR3s include the opening cysteine and the closing phenylalanine or tryptophan. A D gene is named only where the DNA matches it firmly. Rows may omit the clone size; those that give it use once, few, many or a size class.

v_gene	abundance	j_gene	d_gene	CDR3nt	CDR3aa
TRBV7-2	few	TRBJ1-2	NA	TGTGCCAGCAGCTTATTGGGGGCCGCTAACTATGGCTACACCTTC	CASSLLGAANYGYTF
TRBV7-2	many	TRBJ1-5	NA	TGTGCCAGCAGTACCAGGGGAAACCAGCCCCAGCATTTT	CASSTRGNQPQHF
TRBV20-1	few	TRBJ2-7	TRBD2	TGCAGTGCTTACCAATATAGCGGGGGACTAGGGGAGCAGTACTTC	CSAYQYSGGLGEQYF
TRBV24-1	NA	TRBJ2-1	TRBD1	TGTGCCACCAGTGATCGGACAGGTACCGATGAGCAGTTCTTC	CATSDRTGTDEQFF
TRBV13	many	TRBJ2-5	NA	TGTGCCAGCAGCTTAGGCCTGCACCCATCCCAAGAGACCCAGTACTTC	CASSLGLHPSQETQYF
TRBV7-3	few	TRBJ2-5	NA	TGTGCCAGCAGCTCGACTAGTATCGGGACCCAGTACTTC	CASSSTSIGTQYF
TRBV7-9	NA	TRBJ1-1	TRBD1	TGTGCCAGCAGCTCGACAGGGGCGTCTTTCTTT	CASSSTGASFF
TRBV6-6	many	TRBJ1-5	NA	TGTGCCAACGCACCCCAAGGGAGCAATCAGCCCCAGCATTTT	CANAPQGSNQPQHF
TRBV29-1	many	TRBJ2-7	TRBD1	TGCAGCGTCCTGACAGGGTTCCCATCCTACGAGCAGTACTTC	CSVLTGFPSYEQYF
TRBV4-3	NA	TRBJ1-1	NA	TGCGCCAGCAGCCAAGATAGGTATGGGGACATGAACACTGAAGCTTTCTTT	CASSQDRYGDMNTEAFF
TRBV4-1	many	TRBJ2-7	NA	TGCGCCAGCAGCCAAGAGCCGGGCGGCTACGAGCAGTACTTC	CASSQEPGGYEQYF
TRBV7-2	NA	TRBJ1-2	TRBD1	TGTGCCAGCAGTTCTCCCCGAGGACAGGGGCCTACCAATGGCTACACCTTC	CASSSPRGQGPTNGYTF
TRBV5-1	few	TRBJ1-2	NA	TGCGCCAGCAGCCCGAGCCGACAGGACTATGGCTACACCTTC	CASSPSRQDYGYTF
TRBV6-2/TRBV6-3	many	TRBJ2-2	TRBD2	TGTGCCAGCCGATCCGGGGGACTAGCGGGCGGCGGGGAGCTGTTTTTT	CASRSGGLAGGGELFF
TRBV20-1	many	TRBJ2-1	TRBD1	TGCAGTGCTCCAGCGGGGACAGGGGACTACAATGAGCAGTTCTTC	CSAPAGTGDYNEQFF
TRBV7-2	NA	TRBJ1-2	NA	TGTGCCAGCAGCATCTGGACGGCTAACTATGGCTACACCTTC	CASSIWTANYGYTF
TRBV29-1	NA	TRBJ1-5	NA	TGCAGCGTTGGGCCCAAAGATAGCAATCAGCCCCAGCATTTT	CSVGPKDSNQPQHF
TRBV12-3/TRBV12-4	many	TRBJ1-4	NA	TGTGCCAGCAGTTTACTTGCTAAACTGTTTTTT	CASSLLAKLFF
TRBV28	many	TRBJ1-5	NA	TGTGCCAGCAGTTCGGGAGCAAGGGGAGGAGGGCAGCCCCAGCATTTT	CASSSGARGGGQPQHF
TRBV27	few	TRBJ2-3	TRBD2	TGTGCCAGCACCGAGAGACCTAGCGGATGGACAGATACGCAGTATTTT	CASTERPSGWTDTQYF
TRBV20-1	many	TRBJ1-6	NA	TGCAGTGCTAGGGCAGGGTTGGGTCCTTATAATTCACCCCTCCACTTT	CSARAGLGPYNSPLHF
TRBV10-3	NA	TRBJ1-2	TRBD1	TGTGCCATCAGTGCTGGACAGGGGGCCTTCTATGGCTACACCTTC	CAISAGQGAFYGYTF